Listed here are 6 T cell receptor beta chains from one sample, sequenced in a study of shared clonotypes between healthy human individuals. Naive CD8 cells were CD45RO-negative, positively selected for CCR7, excluding terminally differentiated effector memory CD45RA+ cells. Method: immunoSEQ multiplex PCR; TCRdb's copy keeps in-frame clones and lacks some. The sample holds about 680,000 clones; around 92% are singletons and the top ten take approximately 22%. The sequenced material came from naive CD8+ T cells sorted from blood. These receptors were obtained from a man younger than 40 in good health.

This chain connects TRBV27 to TRBJ2-7; the match to TRBD2 covers 12 bases. Looked up from germline, CDR1 is MNHEY and CDR2 is SMNVEV (reference sequence). The CDR3 length is 15 residues. V shed 5 bases, J shed 6 bases, and the junction held 8 bases outside the gene matches. DNA for the CDR3: TGTGCCAGCAGTATAGGACTAGCGGGGAGTCGCGAGCAGTACTTC. Amino acids: CASSIGLAGSREQYF.

The chain carries TRBV30 and TRBJ2-1; 8 positions agree with TRBD2. Germline CDR1 and CDR2: GTSNPN and SVGIG (reference sequence). The CDR3 runs to 14 residues. Trimming cost V 0 bases and J 4 bases; bases outside gene matches: 2. The CDR3 bases are TGTGCCTGGAGTGTACTAGCGGATTACAATGAGCAGTTCTTC. Its protein is CAWSVLADYNEQFF.

The CDR3 loop is CASSVSSEPLNEQFF. The CDR3 DNA follows: TGTGCCAGCAGCGTCTCTAGCGAACCCCTCAATGAGCAGTTCTTC. The chain recombines TRBV9 with TRBJ2-1; tentative D call: TRBD2 (6 bases). This CDR3 contains 15 residues. The germline V and J ends were trimmed by 2 bases and 6 bases, with 15 bases remaining between them. The germline V gene encodes CDR1 SGDLS and CDR2 YYNGEE. Variable domain in full (rest from reference TRBV9 and TRBJ2-1): DSGVTQTPKHLITATGQRVTLRCSPRSGDLSVYWYQQSLDQGLQFLIQYYNGEERAKGNILERFSAQQFPDLHSELNLSSLELGDSALYFCASSVSSEPLNEQFFGPGTRLTVL.

The rearrangement links TRBV28 to TRBJ1-5; D perhaps matches TRBD1 (6 bases). Germline V CDR1 and CDR2: MDHEN, SYDVKM. The CDR3 covers 14 residues. The V end was cut by 5 bases, the J end by 4 bases, with 12 bases between. CDR3: CASSTDRLNQPQHF. CDR3 DNA sequence: TGTGCCAGCAGTACCGACAGGTTAAATCAGCCCCAGCATTTT.

DNA of the CDR3: TGCGCCAGCAGCCAGGGGGCGATGAACACTGAAGCTTTCTTT. This sequence encodes CASSQGAMNTEAFF. This chain connects TRBV4-1 to TRBJ1-1; perhaps TRBD1 as D (6 bases). The CDR3 is 14 residues long. Trimming removed 3 bases at V and 0 bases at J, with 8 bases between. Germline CDR1 and CDR2: MGHRA and YSYEKL.

The V call is TRBV6-6, the J call TRBJ2-7; TRBD1 matches at 8 bases. Germline V gene data show CDR1 as MNHNY and CDR2 as SVGAGI (reference sequence). This CDR3 has 11 amino acids. The CDR3 coding sequence is TGTTCTTCAGGGGGCCCCTACGAGCAGTACTTC. Translating it yields CSSGGPYEQYF.